These T cell receptor beta chains were read from a single sample in a study of siplizumab effects on memory and regulatory T cells. Measured with immunoSEQ multiplex PCR; TCRdb has only the in-frame clones, and not every one. The sample includes tens of thousands of clones, more than 80% of them seen just once. Input material: CD8+ T cells sorted from blood. The origin of the receptors is a human donor in good health. CDR3s include the opening cysteine and the closing phenylalanine or tryptophan. The D gene is left open where the match is weak. Rows give clone size only sometimes, using once, few, many, or a class for an expanded clone.

size	length	D	V	J	DNA	CDR3
NA	17	TRBD1	TRBV10-2	TRBJ2-3	TGCGCCAGCGGAGGACAGGGGGCTGGGTTAAGCACAGATACGCAGTATTTT	CASGGQGAGLSTDTQYF
few	13	NA	TRBV29-1	TRBJ2-1	TGCAGCGTTAGAGCAATCGATTACAATGAGCAGTTCTTC	CSVRAIDYNEQFF
NA	14	TRBD2	TRBV2	TRBJ2-7	TGTGCCAGCAGTGGTAGCGGGTACTCCTACGAGCAGTACTTC	CASSGSGYSYEQYF
few	18	TRBD2	TRBV7-9	TRBJ2-7	TGTGCCAGCAGCTTTGCCCGACCTGGGACTAGCGGGATCTACGAGCAGTACTTC	CASSFARPGTSGIYEQYF
NA	15	NA	TRBV9	TRBJ1-3	TGTGCCAGCAGCGTAGCCGACAGTTCTGGAAACACCATATATTTT	CASSVADSSGNTIYF
NA	14	NA	TRBV6-5	TRBJ1-2	TGTGCCAGCAGGGAGGTGGGCAGCTTCTTTGGCTACACCTTC	CASREVGSFFGYTF
NA	16	NA	TRBV11-2	TRBJ1-1	TGTGCCAGCAGCTTATACCCTGGTGACCTGAACACTGAAGCTTTCTTT	CASSLYPGDLNTEAFF
NA	16	NA	TRBV7-8	TRBJ1-2	TGTGCCAGCAGCTTAGATCGCAGTCCTAGGAGCTATGGCTACACCTTC	CASSLDRSPRSYGYTF
NA	14	TRBD2	TRBV25-1	TRBJ2-3	TGTGCCAGCGTTGCCCCCGGGAGGCCTTTCGGGCAGTATTTT	CASVAPGRPFGQYF
NA	15	TRBD2	TRBV5-4	TRBJ2-1	TGTGCCAGCAGCCGTGGGACTAGCGATTGGGATGAGCAGTTCTTC	CASSRGTSDWDEQFF
NA	15	TRBD1	TRBV27	TRBJ2-7	TGTGCCAGCAGTTTATATAGGGGACAGGGGAACGAGCAGTACTTC	CASSLYRGQGNEQYF
NA	14	NA	TRBV19	TRBJ1-6	TGTGCCAGTAGTATAGACAGGGGAGATTCACCCCTCCACTTT	CASSIDRGDSPLHF
NA	12	NA	TRBV9	TRBJ2-7	TGTGCCAGCAGCACCCCCGGGGAAGAGCAGTACTTC	CASSTPGEEQYF
NA	12	TRBD2	TRBV25-1	TRBJ2-7	TGTGCCACTAGCGGTGACTCCTACGAGCAGTACTTC	CATSGDSYEQYF
NA	15	NA	TRBV7-6	TRBJ1-1	TGTGCCAGCAGCTTAGAGCCGGGCTGGGCCACTGAAGCTTTCTTT	CASSLEPGWATEAFF
NA	16	TRBD1	TRBV6-6	TRBJ1-2	TGTGCCAGCAGTTACGATTTACAGGGGTGGATCTATGGCTACACCTTC	CASSYDLQGWIYGYTF
NA	15	NA	TRBV5-1	TRBJ1-2	TGCGCCAGCAGCGGAGAACAGCTATCTAACTATGGCTACACCTTC	CASSGEQLSNYGYTF
NA	14	TRBD2	TRBV9	TRBJ2-3	TGTGCCAGCAAGAGCGGGAGGGGCACAGATACGCAGTATTTT	CASKSGRGTDTQYF
NA	15	NA	TRBV9	TRBJ2-5	TGTGCCAGCAGCGCCTTCGGAGGGGCCCCAGAGACCCAGTACTTC	CASSAFGGAPETQYF
NA	13	NA	TRBV11-2	TRBJ2-7	TGTGCCAGCAGTTGGGACACGACCTACGAGCAGTACTTC	CASSWDTTYEQYF
NA	15	NA	TRBV6-5	TRBJ1-2	TGTGCCAGCAGTTACCCGGTCGGGACCCGGTATGGCTACACCTTC	CASSYPVGTRYGYTF
once	13	TRBD1	TRBV6-5	TRBJ1-1	TGTGCCAGCAGGGCCACAGGGGACACTGAAGCTTTCTTT	CASRATGDTEAFF
NA	16	TRBD2	TRBV7-2	TRBJ2-7	TGTGCCAGCAGCTTAGGGCCTAGCGGCGGAACCTACGAGCAGTACTTC	CASSLGPSGGTYEQYF
NA	14	TRBD1	TRBV6-4	TRBJ1-1	TGTGCCAGCAGCAGCGGACAGGGGAACACTGAAGCTTTCTTT	CASSSGQGNTEAFF
NA	14	NA	TRBV7-9	TRBJ1-1	TGTGCCAGCAGCGCCACCGACAGGAACACTGAAGCTTTCTTT	CASSATDRNTEAFF
NA	16	TRBD1	TRBV6-6	TRBJ1-5	TGTGCCAGCAGTTACGATGGGACAGGGAGGAATCAGCCCCAGCATTTT	CASSYDGTGRNQPQHF
NA	14	NA	TRBV7-2	TRBJ2-7	TGTGCCAGCAGCGCCCGGGACGGCCCCTACGAGCAGTACTTC	CASSARDGPYEQYF
NA	15	TRBD1	TRBV5-6	TRBJ2-5	TGTGCCAGCAGCCCTTGGGGACAGGGGAAAGAGACCCAGTACTTC	CASSPWGQGKETQYF
NA	16	TRBD2	TRBV6-4	TRBJ2-1	TGTGCCAGCAGCATGGGGGGGGTAGAGTCCTACAATGAGCAGTTCTTC	CASSMGGVESYNEQFF
NA	15	NA	TRBV9	TRBJ1-1	TGTGCCAGCAGCCCTTGGACGGATGAGGGCACTGAAGCTTTCTTT	CASSPWTDEGTEAFF
NA	16	NA	TRBV27	TRBJ2-6	TGTGCCAGCGCAGGGATTGCCACCTCTGGGGCCAACGTCCTGACTTTC	CASAGIATSGANVLTF
NA	13	NA	TRBV9	TRBJ2-1	TGTGCCAGCAGCCTCTCGACTAGCAATGAGCAGTTCTTC	CASSLSTSNEQFF
NA	15	NA	TRBV7-6	TRBJ2-7	TGTGCCAGCAGCTTAGCGGCAGTTGGGGCCTACGAGCAGTACTTC	CASSLAAVGAYEQYF
NA	13	NA	TRBV19	TRBJ2-7	TGTGCCAGTAGTAAGGGGATGATGTACGAGCAGTACTTC	CASSKGMMYEQYF
NA	11	NA	TRBV21-1	TRBJ1-2	TGTGCCAGCAAGGAGGGCTATGGCTACACCTTC	CASKEGYGYTF
NA	12	NA	TRBV19	TRBJ2-2	TGTGCCAGTAGTCCGCGATTGGGGGAGCTGTTTTTT	CASSPRLGELFF
NA	16	NA	TRBV19	TRBJ2-6	TGTGCCAGTAGTATAGCGGTCAGGACCGGGGCCAACGTCCTGACTTTC	CASSIAVRTGANVLTF
few	14	NA	TRBV2	TRBJ1-5	TGTGCCAGCAGTGAAGGAGTTGGCGATCAGCCCCAGCATTTT	CASSEGVGDQPQHF
NA	14	NA	TRBV7-9	TRBJ1-1	TGTGCCAGCAGCTTTTCGGAGGGGGACACTGAAGCTTTCTTT	CASSFSEGDTEAFF
NA	15	NA	TRBV7-6	TRBJ2-7	TGTGCCAGCAGCTTAGCGGACGGTTCCAACTACGAGCAGTACTTC	CASSLADGSNYEQYF
NA	17	TRBD1	TRBV7-9	TRBJ2-7	TGTGCCAGCAGCCGGTTAGGGGGACAGGGGATCACCTACGAGCAGTACTTC	CASSRLGGQGITYEQYF
NA	14	NA	TRBV2	TRBJ2-1	TGTGCCAGCAGAAACGGAGGACTCGACACGGAGCAGTTCTTC	CASRNGGLDTEQFF
NA	18	TRBD1	TRBV15	TRBJ2-4	TGTGCCACCAGCAGAGATTTGGGACAGGGACGGGCCAAAAACATTCAGTACTTC	CATSRDLGQGRAKNIQYF
NA	14	NA	TRBV12-5	TRBJ1-1	TGTGCTAGTGGTTTTTATCTGGGGAACACTGAAGCTTTCTTT	CASGFYLGNTEAFF
NA	16	TRBD2	TRBV4-2	TRBJ2-1	TGTGCCAGCAGCCCCCGACTAGCGCCTCAGTGGAGTGAGCAGTTCTTC	CASSPRLAPQWSEQFF
NA	14	NA	TRBV6-6	TRBJ2-5	TGTGCCAGTGGGAAGAGGGGGGCCCAAGAGACCCAGTACTTC	CASGKRGAQETQYF
NA	11	NA	TRBV11-2	TRBJ2-1	TGTGCCAGCAGCTTAGTCGATGAGCAGTTCTTC	CASSLVDEQFF
NA	14	NA	TRBV10-3	TRBJ2-5	TGTGCCATCAGTGAGTCGACCGTGGGAGAGACCCAGTACTTC	CAISESTVGETQYF
NA	15	NA	TRBV19	TRBJ2-1	TGTGCCAGTAGTATAGGAGGCGGTTCCTACAATGAGCAGTTCTTC	CASSIGGGSYNEQFF
NA	14	NA	TRBV29-1	TRBJ1-2	TGCAGCGTTGTAGTGGCGGACTTAGGCTATGGCTACACCTTC	CSVVVADLGYGYTF
NA	13	NA	TRBV5-6	TRBJ2-5	TGTGCCAGCACCCATTCTGGGTCAGAGACCCAGTACTTC	CASTHSGSETQYF
NA	17	NA	TRBV7-9	TRBJ2-3	TGTGCCAGCAGCTTAGCCCAGGGACTGGCTAGCACAGATACGCAGTATTTT	CASSLAQGLASTDTQYF